Listed below are T cell receptor beta chains from one sample, sequenced in a study of vaccination effects on CD4 cells after COVID-19. The assay was immunoSEQ multiplex PCR, and TCRdb's table has in-frame clones only and misses some. The sample includes roughly 33,000 clones, about three quarters of them seen just once. These TCRs are of unknown antigen specificity. The sequences come from CD4+ T cells from PBMCs cultured without peptide, collected after COVID-19 vaccination. Receptors originate from a human donor who had a prior SARS-CoV-2 infection. The CDR3 runs from the conserved cysteine through the conserved F or W. Fields, in order: clone size, V gene, D gene, J gene, CDR3 protein, CDR3 DNA. The D gene is left open where the match is weak. Where a row states a size, it is once, few, many or the class of an expanded clone; other rows omit it.

NA	TRBV5-1	TRBD2	TRBJ2-1	CASSLLSGGGYNEQFF	TGCGCCAGCAGCTTACTTAGCGGGGGGGGTTACAATGAGCAGTTCTTC
NA	TRBV6-1	NA	TRBJ1-5	CASSEGTSYQPQHF	TGTGCCAGCAGTGAAGGGACAAGTTATCAGCCCCAGCATTTT
NA	TRBV4-1	TRBD1	TRBJ1-4	CASSQDWSGQGNVYEKLFF	TGCGCCAGCAGCCAAGATTGGTCCGGACAGGGTAATGTGTATGAAAAACTGTTTTTT
NA	TRBV7-3	NA	TRBJ2-3	CASSLSHSTDTQYF	TGTGCCAGCAGCTTGTCCCACAGCACAGATACGCAGTATTTT
once	TRBV11-3	NA	TRBJ1-1	CASSSSDRYTEAFF	TGTGCCAGCAGCTCGTCCGACCGATATACTGAAGCTTTCTTT
NA	TRBV5-1	TRBD1	TRBJ1-1	CASSLAGQGLTEAFF	TGCGCCAGCAGCTTGGCAGGACAGGGGCTAACTGAAGCTTTCTTT
NA	TRBV18	NA	TRBJ1-1	CASSPTSGGPGHTEAFF	TGTGCCAGCTCACCAACATCCGGCGGGCCGGGGCACACTGAAGCTTTCTTT
NA	TRBV9	NA	TRBJ1-4	CASSVGRVVGEKLFF	TGTGCCAGCAGCGTAGGGAGGGTAGTTGGTGAAAAACTGTTTTTT
once	TRBV10-3	NA	TRBJ1-1	CAISPVEDTEAFF	TGTGCCATCAGCCCGGTGGAGGATACTGAAGCTTTCTTT
NA	TRBV4-3	NA	TRBJ2-5	CASSQKTSWGDRLETQYF	TGCGCCAGCAGCCAAAAGACTAGTTGGGGCGACCGCCTGGAGACCCAGTACTTC
NA	TRBV7-9	NA	TRBJ1-1	CASSLALGQGLIF	TGTGCCAGCAGCTTAGCATTGGGGCAGGGGTTGATCTTT
NA	TRBV20-1	NA	TRBJ2-1	CSSQGNNEQFF	TGCAGTTCACAGGGAAATAATGAGCAGTTCTTC